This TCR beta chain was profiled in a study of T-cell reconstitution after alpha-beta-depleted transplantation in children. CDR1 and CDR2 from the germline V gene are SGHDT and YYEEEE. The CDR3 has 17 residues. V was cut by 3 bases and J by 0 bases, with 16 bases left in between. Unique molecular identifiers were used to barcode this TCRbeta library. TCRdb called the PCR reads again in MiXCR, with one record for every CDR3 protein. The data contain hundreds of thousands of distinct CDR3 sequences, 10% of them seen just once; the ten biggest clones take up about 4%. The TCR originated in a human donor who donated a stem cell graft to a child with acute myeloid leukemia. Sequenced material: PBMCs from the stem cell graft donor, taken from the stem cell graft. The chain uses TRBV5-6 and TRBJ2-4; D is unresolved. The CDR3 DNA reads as TGTGCCAGCAGCTCGGGTCTCCTTCTCTTAGCCAAAAACATTCAGTACTTC. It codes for CASSSGLLLLAKNIQYF.